This T cell receptor beta chain was sequenced in a study of cytomegalovirus exposure and HLA in healthy donors (dated by TCRdb to 2016 to 2017). With respect to the entire study: In an earlier analysis of roughly 500 of the donors, 250 to 350 Gb of sequence data and approximately 120 million unique TCR beta sequences from about 179 million T cells were reported. An early release that covered several hundred HLA-typed donors contained approximately 290 gigabases of sequencing data and 85 million to 100 million unique TCR sequences. The genetic ancestry cluster associated with self-reported Caucasian donors included approximately 85% of the 350 to 500 genotyped donors. The study aimed to test whether signatures of past pathogen exposure could be identified by cataloging public T cell receptors. The study profiled the T cell repertoires of about 640 subjects by immunosequencing and related them to cytomegalovirus serostatus. Besides the first cohort of roughly 660 subjects, a separate validation cohort made up of some 110 different subjects was used. To predict cytomegalovirus infection status, the study brought together high-throughput TCR immunosequencing, statistical association of individual TCRs with disease status, and machine learning. In a later analysis, previously published TCR beta repertoires from fewer than 750 donors were re-analyzed and high-resolution HLA genotyping was added so that TCR occurrence patterns could be studied. Rather than using new phenotypic data, the later analysis identified candidate immune exposures from TCR beta sequences and from how often those sequences occurred across donors. An earlier analysis of several hundred of the donors applied high-throughput TCR beta sequencing to assess whether each TCR beta V gene segment acted as functional or pseudogenic. Donor age, sex, ethnicity and CMV serostatus were compiled alongside the repertoire data. A later genetic analysis took genome-wide SNP genotypes for about 65% of the roughly 670 donors and used that subset as a discovery cohort. Every discovery cohort repertoire had been produced on one sequencing platform. Class I and class II HLA loci were covered by the typing at four-digit resolution. Typing coverage varied by locus: about 620-640 donors for A, B, C, DRB1 and DQB1; approximately 500 for DQA1; about 600 for DPA1; 450 to 480 for DPB1. Several DR-DQ haplotypes were handled as single units for association and clustering because linkage in the cohort was strong. Among some 410 genotyped donors of the cohort, an average of approximately 200,000 unique TCR beta nucleotide sequences was sequenced per donor, of which about 19% were non-productive.

Overall results and qualifications from the work: A later analysis associated 16,951 TCR beta sequences with specific HLA alleles at a false discovery rate of 0.05. In a later analysis, the rate of TCR association differed among HLA loci, with DRB1 alleles having the most associated TCRs and HLA-C alleles having the fewest. In this cohort, only TCR beta chains were sequenced, and detectable features were limited by the absence of alpha or paired-chain data. An association between a missense DCLRE1C variant and V-gene and J-gene trimming of TCR beta chains was found in a later genetic analysis and replicated in an independent cohort. In a later analysis, several top co-occurrence clusters were reported to appear linked to parvovirus B19, influenza, CMV and Epstein-Barr virus. Broadly in line with IMGT annotations, most TCR beta V segments showed up in productive rearrangements about 87% or about 30% of the time in an earlier analysis of under 700 of the donors. Sequencing depth was assumed to be roughly uniform across donors in the presence/absence analyses, though that assumption may not hold. In a later genetic analysis, fewer N-insertions in productive TCRs were reported among donors in an Asian-associated ancestry cluster than the 666-donor mean. In vitro tests confirmed that three of the cytomegalovirus-associated TCR beta chains recognize cytomegalovirus antigens. The classifier was reported to diagnose cytomegalovirus status with high specificity and sensitivity in both the original cohort and the validation cohort. For the cohort, immune exposure information was limited to CMV serostatus. Approximately 18 rarely observed V segments, including chromosome 9 orphons, were excluded from the earlier analysis of about 600 of the donors because counts were too low. Linkage disequilibrium might explain the correlated functional status among segregating V segments, but an unknown experimental factor could not be ruled out. Because some donors lacked HLA typing at each locus, the association tests relied only on the typed subset. A further reported finding was that TCR beta sequences accurately predicted the HLA-A and HLA-B alleles for most subjects in the first cohort. A total of roughly 160 TCR beta chains were listed by the study as associated with cytomegalovirus. A later analysis found that most CMV-associated TCR beta chains appeared HLA-restricted, with HLA associations seemingly driven largely by CMV exposure. Compared with equally common non-associated chains, HLA-associated TCR beta chains in a later analysis were more clonally expanded and had lower generation probabilities. Strong co-occurrence of HLA alleles, especially DR and DQ, made assigning TCR associations to individual alleles difficult. Some IMGT-functional V segments, including TRBV6-2 and TRBV6-3, could not be told apart with the 87-base-pair reads, so those segments were excluded. Most TCR sequences were observed very rarely across donors, whereas some public TCRs were present in many individuals. A cluster of highly shared sequence variants was judged likely to represent a technical artifact of the sequencing pipeline. The authors suggested that the approach could potentially be extended to other disease states and immunological phenotypes.

Taken from cysteine to phenylalanine, the CDR3 has 12 residues. The kept DNA is CDR3 alone, 36 bases in frame from the first base. V and J are trimmed by 4 bases and 11 bases, and the gene matches miss 7 bases of the junction. Looking up the germline V gene yields CDR1 SGHRS and CDR2 YFSETQ. The cohort consisted of some 670 healthy bone marrow donors. At the time of sampling, all cohort members were nominally healthy, though unrecorded immune exposures were likely present. The donor tested CMV seropositive and was one of the 289 seropositive cohort members. A peripheral blood sample was collected from each donor, and TCR beta sequencing was performed on peripheral blood mononuclear cells. The Qiagen DNeasy Blood Extraction Kit was used to extract genomic DNA from the blood cell samples. Worth noting for this clone: This clone's antigen is unknown. Per-nucleotide qualities are absent, and no much larger clonotype sits a single base away.

The library was produced with the immunoSEQ multiplex PCR assay. The multiplex PCR relied on a mix of 60 forward primers for TCR Vbeta segments and 13 reverse primers for TCR Jbeta segments. The CDR3 region of rearranged TCR beta genes was amplified from genomic DNA with a multiplex PCR assay. The Illumina HiSeq System was used to sequence the amplified TCR beta libraries as 87-base-pair reads. In the authors' own workflow: A later analysis counted 65 million to 90 million unique TCR beta chains across the 500 to 850 repertoires, and 10 million to 11 million of these chains were shared by at least two donors. Raw reads were error-corrected and collapsed into unique sequences by a nearest-neighbor algorithm in which closely related sequences were merged to remove PCR and sequencing errors. Alignment of CDR3 sequences to IMGT reference sequences was used to assign V, D and J gene segments. For a sequence to be retained, a match of at least six nucleotides to both a V gene segment and a J gene segment was required. A rearrangement was called productive if the CDR3 had no stop codons and remained in frame with V and J, and every other rearrangement was called non-productive. CDR3 was defined according to IMGT convention as the region running from the second conserved V-encoded cysteine to the conserved J-encoded phenylalanine. The earlier analysis of about 610 of the donors excluded sequences that lacked an unambiguous match to a single V gene segment. In an earlier analysis of a few hundred of the donors, V segments were called functional above 56.7% productive rearrangements and were called segregating when the between-donor standard deviation exceeded 5%. A statistical classification framework was built to diagnose cytomegalovirus status from the catalog of TCR beta chain sequences. In a later analysis, TCR nucleotide sequences were compared against IMGT/GENE-DB human TR gene sequences so that V and J genes could be assigned. A later analysis assigned CDR3 sequences and most-parsimonious VDJ recombination scenarios with the TCRdist pipeline. In a later analysis, each TCR beta chain was defined by its CDR3 amino acid sequence together with its V-gene family, and reads without a unique V-gene family were excluded. A later analysis removed 550 to 650 highly shared, low-generation-probability nucleotide sequences to deal with suspected cross-contamination and a sequencing artifact. In a later analysis, a clonal expansion index for each public chain was calculated from normalized within-repertoire ranks of inferred template counts. Generation probabilities in a later analysis came from a VDJ recombination model fitted to out-of-frame rearrangements, and those results were checked against IGoR. A later analysis scored TCR-TCR, TCR-HLA and TCR-CMV co-occurrence with hypergeometric tests, applying a repertoire-size bias correction to TCR pairs. In a later analysis, false discovery rates were estimated by permuting HLA or CMV assignments 20 times. In a later analysis, co-occurring TCRs were grouped using DBSCAN, with TCRdist sequence similarity added in when clustering inside HLA-allele-positive subsets. Repertoires with fewer than 30,000 or more than 120,000 public chains, plus five repertoires with anomalous nucleotide sharing, were excluded from co-occurrence clustering. TCRdb limited this immuneACCESS table to in-frame rearrangements with V and J called. A share of clones is missing; checked studies link under half to unresolved V genes, and the rest is unexplained. D and trimming were read from the DNA, whereas the V and J calls and clone size are those reported in that table. This sample has under 200,000 clones in its table, and roughly 85% of those were observed once. Of the sample, about a tenth is held by the ten largest clones.

This receptor was identified in a man younger than 35 in good health and CMV-seropositive. This sequence uses TRBV5-1 and TRBJ1-2; TRBD1 lines up with 8 middle nucleotides. Sequencing was carried out using PBMCs. The CDR3 amino acid sequence is: CASSIQGARYTF. The nucleotides read TGCGCCAGCAGCATTCAGGGGGCCCGATACACCTTC. The CDR3 plus the reference TRBV5-1 and TRBJ1-2 genes for the other parts give the full variable domain: KAGVTQTPRYLIKTRGQQVTLSCSPISGHRSVSWYQQTPGQGLQFLFEYFSETQRNKGNFPGRFSGRQFSNSRSEMNVSTLELGDSALYLCASSIQGARYTFGSGTRLTVV.